Each of the 24 T cell receptor beta chains below was sequenced from the same sample in a study of shared clonotypes between healthy human individuals. Using immunoSEQ multiplex PCR, the repertoire was profiled, and TCRdb retains in-frame clones only, with some absent. The table lists about 2.3 million clones, less than 95% of them singletons. The sequenced sample was naive CD4+ T cells from PBMCs. Subset of the sample: CD45RA+ positively selected. The receptors come from a man aged 18 to 30 in good health. Some clones in this sample may be carry-over from other donors' samples.

The V call is TRBV27, the J call TRBJ2-1; D might be TRBD1 (6 bases). Per the germline V gene, CDR1 is MNHEY and CDR2 is SMNVEV (reference sequence). The CDR3 extends over 14 amino acids. V shed 5 bases and J shed 5 bases, with 13 bases lying between them. CDR3 protein: CASSTRDRNNEQFF. In nucleotides, the CDR3 is TGTGCCAGCAGTACCCGCGACAGGAACAATGAGCAGTTCTTC.

The J gene is TRBJ2-4, the V gene TRBV15; D possibly corresponds to TRBD2 (6 bases). The CDR3 consists of 13 residues. Trimming took 4 bases from V and 7 from J, leaving 11 bases between them. Looked up from germline, CDR1 is LNHNV and CDR2 is YYDKDF (reference sequence). The CDR3 sequence is CATSTGGGNIQYF. The CDR3 coding sequence is TGTGCCACCAGCACGGGCGGAGGGAACATTCAGTACTTC.

This chain connects TRBV11-2 to TRBJ1-4, with D hard to call. V dropped 2 bases and J dropped 8 bases, with 3 bases sitting between them. Looked up from germline, CDR1 is SGHAT and CDR2 is FQNNGV. The CDR3 runs 11 residues. The chain's CDR3 is CASSLWEKLFF. Written as DNA, the CDR3 is TGTGCCAGCAGCTTATGGGAAAAACTGTTTTTT.

J is TRBJ2-5 and V is TRBV6-6, with TRBD2 matching 9 bases. The CDR3 runs to 14 residues. Germline CDR1 and CDR2: MNHNY and SVGAGI (reference sequence). The J segment lost 1 base and the V segment lost 4 bases, leaving 1 base of the junction unmatched. CDR3 sequence reads: CASSWREGQETQYF. CDR3 in DNA: TGTGCCAGCAGTTGGCGGGAGGGCCAAGAGACCCAGTACTTC.

The chain couples TRBV11-2 to TRBJ1-4; tentative D call: TRBD1 (5 bases). V lost 4 bases and J 4 bases, leaving 10 bases between the germline ends. The CDR3 is 14 residues long. Germline CDR1 is SGHAT and CDR2 is FQNNGV. As DNA, the CDR3 is TGTGCCAGCAGCTCCCAGAGGGGTAATGAAAAACTGTTTTTT. It encodes CASSSQRGNEKLFF.

The rearrangement links TRBV30 to TRBJ2-7; 7 bases map to TRBD1. The CDR3 loop spans 15 amino acids. Trimming removed 1 base from V and 6 bases from J; junction bases left unmatched: 12. The germline gives CDR1 GTSNPN, CDR2 SVGIG (reference sequence). The CDR3 DNA follows: TGTGCCTGGAGTGCCCGACAGGGACGGGTGAGCGAGCAGTACTTC. Residues: CAWSARQGRVSEQYF.

This clone was seen more than once but under ten times. V and J are TRBV7-2 and TRBJ1-1, with 7 nucleotides matching TRBD1. Germline V lookup: CDR1 SGHTA, CDR2 FQGNSA. The CDR3 sequence is 14 residues long. J was trimmed by 5 bases and V by 1 base; bases with no gene match: 4. This CDR3 is CASSLVSQGTEAFF. The CDR3 DNA is TGTGCCAGCAGCTTAGTCTCACAGGGGACTGAAGCTTTCTTT.

The chain carries TRBV7-8 and TRBJ1-5; 12 positions agree with TRBD1. With V trimmed by 0 bases and J by 6 bases, 12 bases remained unmatched. The germline CDR1 and CDR2 sequences are SGHVS and FQNEAQ. This CDR3 is built from 19 residues. CDR3 loop: CASSLARMRDRGRSQPQHF. The CDR3 bases are TGTGCCAGCAGCTTAGCCCGTATGAGGGACAGGGGGCGAAGTCAGCCCCAGCATTTT. The entire variable domain, with the rest obtained from reference TRBV7-8 and TRBJ1-5, is as follows: GAGVSQSPRYKVAKRGQDVALRCDPISGHVSLFWYQQALGQGPEFLTYFQNEAQLDKSGLPSDRFFAERPEGSVSTLKIQRTQQEDSAVYLCASSLARMRDRGRSQPQHFGDGTRLSIL.

The CDR3 DNA follows: TGTGCCAGCAGTTTAGTTAGGACATTCACCGGGGAGCTGTTTTTT. Protein product: CASSLVRTFTGELFF. The chain joins TRBV27 to TRBJ2-2; tentatively, D is TRBD1 (5 bases). The CDR3 has 15 amino acids. Germline V lookup: CDR1 MNHEY, CDR2 SMNVEV (reference sequence). Deletions cut 2 bases from V and 4 bases from J, with 11 bases between.

This clone has only one observation. The genes are TRBV28 and TRBJ1-1, with unresolved D. V shed 0 bases and J shed 2 bases, with 16 bases lying between them. The CDR3 extends over 17 amino acids. CDR1 and CDR2 from the germline V gene are MDHEN and SYDVKM. The CDR3 DNA sequence: TGTGCCAGCAGTTTATGGGGTCCGGCAGGAGCCAACACTGAAGCTTTCTTT. Its protein product is CASSLWGPAGANTEAFF.

The rearrangement uses TRBV15 and TRBJ1-5; D may be TRBD1 (5 bases). Germline V gives CDR1 LNHNV, CDR2 YYDKDF (reference sequence). Trimming left V 5 bases short and J 1 base short, with 15 bases between. CDR3 length equals 16 residues. CDR3 in amino acids: CATSARGRGSNQPQHF. The CDR3 DNA is TGTGCCACCAGCGCCCGGGGCCGTGGGAGCAATCAGCCCCAGCATTTT.

V and J are TRBV6-1 and TRBJ2-3; TRBD1 matches 10 bases. V was pared by 4 bases and J by 0 bases, with 4 bases of the junction left unmatched. The CDR3 consists of 16 residues. Germline assignment: CDR1 MNHNS and CDR2 SASEGT. The CDR3 DNA sequence: TGTGCCAGCAGTGCCCGGGGACAGGGGAGCACAGATACGCAGTATTTT. It yields the protein CASSARGQGSTDTQYF.

The chain recombines TRBV7-7 with TRBJ2-2, with 7 bases that match TRBD2. After removal of 8 bases from V and 8 bases from J, the junction contained 14 bases not matched to a gene. Germline V gene sequence: CDR1 SSHAT, CDR2 FNYEAQ (reference sequence). This CDR3 comprises 15 residues. CDR3 sequence reads: CASAPTTGGLGELFF. As DNA, the CDR3 is TGTGCCAGCGCACCAACCACCGGGGGGTTGGGGGAGCTGTTTTTT.

The chain carries TRBV7-2 and TRBJ2-7, with a tentative D call TRBD1 (5 bases). Germline assignment: CDR1 SGHTA and CDR2 FQGNSA. The CDR3 spans 14 residues. V lost 4 bases, J lost 6 bases, and 16 bases lay in between. CDR3 in amino acids: CASSSLIQVREQYF. The CDR3 nucleotides are TGTGCCAGCAGCTCGCTTATACAGGTCCGCGAGCAGTACTTC.

This clone has just a few counts. This chain links TRBV18 with TRBJ1-2; 7 bases fit TRBD1. The CDR3 has 14 residues. Germline CDR1 and CDR2: KGHSH and LQKENI. V gave up 3 bases and J gave up 3 bases; unmatched junction bases: 4. The CDR3 spells CASSPTGSDYGYTF. In DNA, the CDR3 is TGTGCCAGCTCACCGACAGGGTCTGACTATGGCTACACCTTC.

This chain connects TRBV5-4 to TRBJ1-1; D gene unclear. Germline lookup yields CDR1 SGHNT and CDR2 YYREEE (reference sequence). V gave up 0 bases and J gave up 5 bases, with 8 bases separating them. CDR3 size: 13 residues. This chain's CDR3 is CASSLVGATEAFF. The CDR3 region has the DNA TGTGCCAGCAGCTTGGTGGGAGCTACTGAAGCTTTCTTT.

The chain couples TRBV6-1 to TRBJ1-5; no reliable D call. Trimming removed 3 bases from V and 3 bases from J, with 9 bases in between. The CDR3 totals 14 residues. Germline assignment: CDR1 MNHNS and CDR2 SASEGT. As DNA, the CDR3 is TGTGCCAGCAGTGAGCTGGGTTTCAATCAGCCCCAGCATTTT. Translated, it gives CASSELGFNQPQHF.

The J gene is TRBJ2-2, the V gene TRBV10-3; no definite D call. The V and J ends lost 0 bases and 7 bases respectively, with 9 bases between them. CDR3 length equals 14 residues. The germline CDR1 and CDR2 sequences are ENHRY and SYGVKD. The CDR3 DNA sequence: TGTGCCATCAGTGAGTCGGCAGGCAACGGGGAGCTGTTTTTT. Protein product: CAISESAGNGELFF.

The chain couples TRBV30 to TRBJ1-2; tentatively, D is TRBD1 (5 bases). Germline loops: CDR1 GTSNPN, CDR2 SVGIG (reference sequence). The length of the CDR3 is 16 residues. Trimming pared 2 bases from V and 6 bases from J, leaving 22 bases between. The CDR3 region has the DNA TGTGCCTGGAGTCTCCTGTGGGAACAGGAATTCAATGGCTACACCTTC. Translation: CAWSLLWEQEFNGYTF.

A few counts support this clone. The same CDR3 arises from other DNA sequences in this sample as well. The gene calls are TRBV5-4 and TRBJ1-1, with no clear D. Germline loops: CDR1 SGHNT, CDR2 YYREEE (reference sequence). Trimming stripped 0 bases from V and 0 bases from J, with 6 bases between. This CDR3 has 14 residues. Here the CDR3 DNA reads TGTGCCAGCAGCTTGGGAAACATGAACACTGAAGCTTTCTTT. Its translation: CASSLGNMNTEAFF.

Written as DNA, the CDR3 is TGTGCCAGCAGTGTCGGGCCTTACAATGAGCAGTTCTTC. It yields the protein CASSVGPYNEQFF. The J gene is TRBJ2-1, the V gene TRBV2; D is unclear. The CDR3 runs 13 residues. Trimming removed 4 bases from V and 4 bases from J, with 8 bases in between. Germline CDR1 and CDR2: SNHLY and FYNNEI.

The chain uses TRBV28 and TRBJ1-4; D perhaps matches TRBD1 (6 bases). V was trimmed by 4 bases and J by 4 bases, leaving 13 bases between them. The CDR3 is made up of 15 amino acids. From germline, CDR1 is MDHEN and CDR2 SYDVKM. The CDR3 loop reads CASSWTASRNEKLFF. The CDR3 DNA sequence: TGTGCCAGCAGTTGGACAGCCAGCCGTAATGAAAAACTGTTTTTT.

This clone was observed a few times. The CDR3 DNA reads as TGTGCCAGCAGCTTGGGACAGAATCAGCCCCAGCATTTT. Translating gives CASSLGQNQPQHF. The chain joins TRBV5-6 to TRBJ1-5; a weak D match, TRBD1 (5 bases). Trimming stripped 0 bases from V and 4 bases from J, with 5 bases between. Germline loops: CDR1 SGHDT, CDR2 YYEEEE. This CDR3 has 13 residues.

This chain joins TRBV11-2 and TRBJ2-6; the D is unclear. Germline V gene data show CDR1 as SGHAT and CDR2 as FQNNGV. V was pared by 5 bases and J by 0 bases, with 8 bases between. The CDR3 extends over 15 amino acids. The CDR3 protein is CASSPTRSGANVLTF. CDR3 bases: TGTGCCAGCAGCCCAACCCGCTCTGGGGCCAACGTCCTGACTTTC.